This T cell receptor beta chain derives from a study of graft-versus-host responses after intestinal transplantation. Study-wide context: Each recipient received a multivisceral, liver-intestinal, or isolated intestinal graft. Uniformly, recipients were administered anti-thymocyte globulin induction with subsequent tacrolimus and steroids for three to four years. The study, taken as a whole, reports: Recipient marrow showed GvH clones, some seen first in ileum or blood.

CDR1 MDHEN and CDR2 SYDVKM come from the germline V gene. V shed 9 bases and J shed 3 bases, with 15 bases lying between them. The CDR3 contains 14 residues. This clone has only a few counts. Its antigen is undetermined. Libraries were prepared by immunoSEQ multiplex PCR; TCRdb keeps only in-frame clonotypes and omits some of them. The data show some 22,000 clones, 90% to 95% seen once. The chain is built from TRBV28 and TRBJ1-5; D might be TRBD1 (5 bases). This receptor was taken from a human patient who received an intestinal transplant, so some T cells may come from the graft donor. The material was PBMCs, obtained around 40 days after intestinal transplant. DNA for the CDR3: TGTGCCAGTTCTCACGACAGAGACAATCAGCCCCAGCATTTT. This gives the protein CASSHDRDNQPQHF.